This entry lists 29 T cell receptor beta chains sequenced from one sample in a study of blood T cells in healthy people across ages. Alongside a J-beta primer mix, a sample-barcoded 5' primer served in a second PCR lasting about 7 to 12 cycles. TCRdb itself ran the 5' RACE reads through MiXCR, one entry per CDR3 protein. The data hold around 1,900,000 distinct CDR3 sequences, with approximately 40% observed a single time. Sequences were obtained from blood. These receptors came from a human donor in good health.

Only a few counts were recorded for this clonotype. This rearrangement joins TRBV7-2 to TRBJ1-5; D unclear. Per the germline V gene, CDR1 is SGHTA and CDR2 is FQGNSA. The CDR3 contains 13 residues. V gave up 5 bases and J gave up 6 bases, with 11 bases separating them. CDR3 nucleotides: TGTGCCAGCAGCCCGCCTTGGGGTCAGCCCCAGCATTTT. This gives the protein CASSPPWGQPQHF.

This clonotype was seen more than once but under ten times. V gene TRBV27 combines with J gene TRBJ1-1; possibly TRBD1 for D (6 bases). The CDR3 spans 15 residues. Per germline, CDR1 MNHEY and CDR2 SMNVEV (reference sequence). V dropped 3 bases and J dropped 1 base, with 12 bases sitting between them. Here the CDR3 DNA reads TGTGCCAGCAGTTTCTCAGTGACAGGGAACACTGAAGCTTTCTTT. Its protein product is CASSFSVTGNTEAFF.

This clonotype was seen many times. The chain recombines TRBV20-1 with TRBJ2-7, with no clear D. Germline V lookup: CDR1 DFQATT, CDR2 SNEGSKA (reference sequence). V gave up 3 bases and J gave up 6 bases, with 6 bases separating them. CDR3 length: 10 residues. The CDR3, as DNA: TGCAGTGCTAGGTTGGTCGAGCAGTACTTC. This codes for CSARLVEQYF.

This chain uses TRBV29-1 with TRBJ2-7, with D perhaps matching TRBD1 (5 bases). Trimming stripped 6 bases from V and 5 bases from J, with 23 bases between. The CDR3 sequence is 15 residues long. Looked up from germline, CDR1 is SQVTM and CDR2 is ANQGSEA. As DNA, the CDR3 is TGCAGCGTCCTACCCCGGTTGACAGCCGGCGACGAGCAGTACTTC. Protein product: CSVLPRLTAGDEQYF.

The V and J genes are TRBV29-1 and TRBJ2-3, with 9 bases aligning to TRBD1. The germline gives CDR1 SQVTM, CDR2 ANQGSEA. The CDR3 contains 13 residues. The trim removed 4 bases at V and 4 bases at J, leaving 3 bases unmatched. The CDR3 DNA follows: TGCAGCGTTGTCAGGACAGGGGCAGATACGCAGTATTTT. Translating it yields CSVVRTGADTQYF.

The rearrangement uses TRBV6-1 and TRBJ2-1; 8 bases map to TRBD2. With 1 base clipped from V and 3 bases from J, the junction kept 2 bases outside the gene matches. The CDR3 consists of 15 residues. CDR1 is MNHNS, CDR2 SASEGT, per germline. CDR3 residues: CASSEGGGIYNEQFF. DNA for the CDR3: TGTGCCAGCAGTGAAGGCGGGGGGATCTACAATGAGCAGTTCTTC.

This sequence joins TRBV20-1 and TRBJ2-3, with a weak D call TRBD1 (7 bases). Germline values: CDR1 DFQATT, CDR2 SNEGSKA (reference sequence). The CDR3 spans 17 residues. Trimming stripped 6 bases from V and 0 bases from J, with 22 bases between. The CDR3 bases are TGCAGTGCGAAGGGGGCCCGAGCGGGTTCTAGCACAGATACGCAGTATTTT. Translating gives CSAKGARAGSSTDTQYF.

Concerning this clonotype: Relative to the germline gene, one junction end is altered; a read error may explain this. This chain connects TRBV7-7 to TRBJ1-4; D unresolved. The germline V gene encodes CDR1 SSHAT and CDR2 FNYEAQ (reference sequence). CDR3 size: 15 residues. In DNA, the CDR3 is TGTGCTAGCAGTATCCACTTTGCAACTAATGAAAAACTGTTTTTT. Its translation is CASSIHFATNEKLFF.

V and J are TRBV2 and TRBJ2-7; D gene ambiguous. The length of the CDR3 is 14 residues. Germline V CDR1 and CDR2: SNHLY, FYNNEI. Between the trimmed V and J ends, which lost 0 bases and 2 bases, there was a span of 8 bases. Here the CDR3 reads CASSEADGPYEQYF. The CDR3 bases are TGTGCCAGCAGTGAAGCAGACGGTCCCTACGAGCAGTACTTC.

The rearrangement uses TRBV5-1 and TRBJ1-2; D gene unclear. V was clipped by 4 bases and J by 8 bases, with 15 bases between them. The germline V gene encodes CDR1 SGHRS and CDR2 YFSETQ. This CDR3 spans 13 amino acids. CDR3 sequence (DNA): TGCGCCAGCAGCGAACAAGGTTCAAGAGGCTACACCTTC. Translation gives CASSEQGSRGYTF.

This clonotype occurred a few times. This chain uses TRBV5-1 with TRBJ2-7, with unresolved D. The CDR3 totals 14 residues. Germline-derived CDR1 and CDR2 are SGHRS and YFSETQ. The V end lost 0 bases, the J end lost 2 bases, and 9 bases lay between the germline ends. The chain's CDR3 is CASSLEARAYEQYF. The CDR3 bases are TGCGCCAGCAGCTTGGAGGCCAGAGCCTACGAGCAGTACTTC.

The table lists this clonotype with many counts. The chain employs TRBV29-1 and TRBJ1-2; D may be TRBD1 (5 bases). From germline, CDR1 is SQVTM and CDR2 ANQGSEA. Trimming stripped 6 bases from V and 2 bases from J, with 16 bases between. The CDR3 is 14 amino acids. For the CDR3, the DNA is TGCAGCGTCGACCCGGTGGGGCAGAACTATGGCTACACCTTC. It specifies CSVDPVGQNYGYTF.

The chain combines TRBV20-1 with TRBJ2-4; 9 nucleotides line up with TRBD1. The J call is doubtful: the DNA matches TRBJ2-7 better. The CDR3 covers 15 residues. Germline values: CDR1 DFQATT, CDR2 SNEGSKA (reference sequence). CDR3 sequence reads: CSARAPTGGKDEQYF. The DNA for the CDR3 is TGCAGTGCTAGAGCCCCGACAGGGGGTAAGGACGAGCAGTACTTC.

The CDR3 nucleotides read TGTGCCAGCAGCGAGGGAGCTCCCGGGCCCTTCTATGGCTACACCTTC. This translates into CASSEGAPGPFYGYTF. The chain employs TRBV9 and TRBJ1-2; D call uncertain. Germline lookup yields CDR1 SGDLS and CDR2 YYNGEE. The ends were cut back, 3 bases at V and 4 bases at J, with 19 bases in the middle. This CDR3 comprises 16 residues.

This clonotype came up a few times. This chain connects TRBV6-6 to TRBJ2-3; D not resolved. Germline assignment: CDR1 MNHNY and CDR2 SVGAGI (reference sequence). With 2 bases removed from V and 2 bases from J, the gap between germline ends came to 17 bases. The CDR3 extends over 17 amino acids. The CDR3 protein is CASSYPDFKGFTDTQYF. Here the CDR3 DNA reads TGTGCCAGCAGTTACCCAGATTTTAAAGGGTTCACAGATACGCAGTATTTT.

The CDR3 coding sequence is TGTGCTAGTGGTTTGGGCAATACGGACCTTTACAATGAGCAGTTCTTC. Translated, it gives CASGLGNTDLYNEQFF. The chain joins TRBV12-5 to TRBJ2-1, with D hard to call. The CDR3 is 16 amino acids. V was shortened by 1 base and J by 4 bases, with 14 bases between the two germline ends. Germline lookup yields CDR1 LGHNT and CDR2 FRNRAP.

The chain is built from TRBV28 and TRBJ1-2; D not resolved. Germline V gives CDR1 MDHEN, CDR2 SYDVKM. This CDR3 has 13 residues. Deletions cut 5 bases from V and 5 bases from J, with 12 bases between. DNA for the CDR3: TGTGCCAGCAGTCAACACCCCCTGTATGGCTACACCTTC. It yields the protein CASSQHPLYGYTF.

This CDR3 is CASSPRGSHGYTF. In nucleotides, the CDR3 is TGTGCCAGCAGCCCAAGGGGAAGTCATGGCTACACCTTC. The chain joins TRBV13 to TRBJ1-2; D is perhaps TRBD1 (5 bases). V was shortened by 5 bases and J by 6 bases, with 13 bases between the two germline ends. Germline CDR1 reads PRHDT; CDR2 reads FYEKMQ (reference sequence). The CDR3 spans 13 residues.

This clonotype turned up a few times. The genes are TRBV25-1 and TRBJ1-1; a weak D match, TRBD1 (5 bases). Between the trimmed V and J ends, which lost 5 bases and 5 bases, there was a span of 21 bases. From germline, CDR1 is MGHDK and CDR2 SYGVNS. This CDR3 has 16 amino acids. The CDR3: CASSPWPGEGETEAFF. CDR3 DNA: TGTGCCAGCAGTCCCTGGCCCGGGGAAGGGGAAACTGAAGCTTTCTTT.

This clonotype was picked up a small number of times. The CDR3: CASSLGRYTEAFF. The CDR3 DNA reads as TGTGCCAGCAGCCTCGGTAGATACACTGAAGCTTTCTTT. The chain joins TRBV11-3 to TRBJ1-1; D gene uncertain. Trimming removed 5 bases at V and 3 bases at J, with 10 bases between. The CDR3 covers 13 residues. CDR1 SGHNT and CDR2 YENEEA come from the germline V gene. Filled out from reference TRBV11-3 and TRBJ1-1, the complete variable domain reads EAGVVQSPRYKIIEKKQPVAFWCNPISGHNTLYWYLQNLGQGPELLIRYENEEAVDDSQLPKDRFSAERLKGVDSTLKIQPAELGDSAVYLCASSLGRYTEAFFGQGTRLTVV.

The chain links TRBV7-9 to TRBJ2-1; 9 bases agree with TRBD2. This CDR3 has 15 residues. CDR1 and CDR2 (germline): SEHNR, FQNEAQ (reference sequence). Trimming at V came to 3 bases and at J to 4 bases, leaving 4 bases not matched to a gene. CDR3 loop: CASSFGLAIYNEQFF. The CDR3 DNA reads TGTGCCAGCAGCTTTGGACTAGCGATTTACAATGAGCAGTTCTTC.

A remark on this clonotype: Since no conserved phenylalanine or tryptophan closes the CDR3, a read error is the likely cause. The rearrangement links TRBV5-6 to TRBJ2-7, with 8 bases lining up with TRBD1. The J call may be wrong; the DNA end is better matched by TRBJ2-5. The length of the CDR3 is 16 residues. Germline-derived CDR1 and CDR2 are SGHDT and YYEEEE. The CDR3 protein is CASSLPGQDYQETQYC. Here the CDR3 DNA reads TGTGCCAGCAGCTTACCGGGACAGGATTATCAAGAGACCCAGTACTGC.

The V and J genes are TRBV20-1 and TRBJ1-1; no definite D call. Per the germline V gene, CDR1 is DFQATT and CDR2 is SNEGSKA (reference sequence). The CDR3 spans 11 residues. The V end was cut by 2 bases, the J end by 12 bases, with 13 bases between. The CDR3 nucleotides are TGCAGTGCTAGACAGACCCTGGAAACTTTCTTT. This sequence encodes CSARQTLETFF.

The V and J genes are TRBV14 and TRBJ2-4; D is ambiguous. Judging by the DNA end, TRBJ2-7 fits better; the J call may be wrong. Germline V CDR1 and CDR2: SGHDN, FVKESK. The CDR3 spans 15 residues. The CDR3 region has the DNA TGTGCCAGCAGCCAAGGGGCAGGAGATCGCTACGAGCAGTACTTC. Translating it yields CASSQGAGDRYEQYF.

In this sample, this clonotype turned up a few times. This rearrangement joins TRBV29-1 to TRBJ1-1; possibly TRBD1 for D (5 bases). The V end lost 0 bases, the J end lost 7 bases, and 15 bases lay between the germline ends. Per germline, CDR1 SQVTM and CDR2 ANQGSEA. CDR3 size: 14 residues. CDR3 protein: CSVEDLRGGDEAFF. In DNA, the CDR3 is TGCAGCGTTGAAGATCTTCGGGGGGGAGATGAAGCTTTCTTT.

The V and J genes are TRBV24-1 and TRBJ2-3; possible D gene TRBD2, 5 bases. V was cut by 4 bases and J by 6 bases, with 16 bases left in between. CDR1 is KGHDR and CDR2 is SFDVKD in the germline V gene. The CDR3 consists of 15 residues. In nucleotides, the CDR3 is TGTGCCACCAGTGAGTACTCTAGCTCCAGGGATACGCAGTATTTT. This gives the protein CATSEYSSSRDTQYF.

This chain links TRBV4-2 with TRBJ2-1; tentative D call: TRBD2 (6 bases). Per germline, CDR1 LGHNA and CDR2 YNFKEQ. With 0 bases removed from V and 5 bases from J, the gap between germline ends came to 11 bases. The CDR3 loop spans 15 amino acids. The CDR3 reads CASSQDFRGNNEQFF. The CDR3, as DNA: TGTGCCAGCAGCCAAGATTTTCGGGGGAACAATGAGCAGTTCTTC.

This clonotype was counted a few times. The CDR3 coding sequence is TGTGCCAGCAGCTTGGCGTCTTCGGGCCTCTCCTACGAGCAGTACTTC. Protein: CASSLASSGLSYEQYF. V usage is TRBV5-5 and J usage is TRBJ2-7, with D unresolved. Germline V gene lookup returns CDR1 SGHKS and CDR2 YYEKEE (reference sequence). The CDR3 totals 16 residues. Trimming took off 0 bases at V and 0 bases at J, with 13 bases between the two ends.

V and J are TRBV12-3 or TRBV12-4 and TRBJ2-7; 9 bases are a match to TRBD2. CDR3 length: 15 residues. The V gene end was trimmed by 1 base and the J gene end by 4 bases; junction bases not matched to a gene: 5. CDR3 bases: TGTGCCAGCAGTTTAGGGCGGGGGGGCGTGTACGAGCAGTACTTC. Protein: CASSLGRGGVYEQYF.